This is a list of T cell receptor beta chains from one sample in a study of T cell responses to AZD1222 COVID-19 vaccine. Repertoires were generated with immunoSEQ multiplex PCR, while TCRdb's copy carries only in-frame clones and drops some. The sample records fewer than 150,000 clones, roughly 84% being singletons. This specimen consisted of peripheral blood, obtained on day 0 of AZD1222 vaccination. Source of these receptors: an adult in good health. Both conserved end residues are part of each CDR3. A D gene is named only where the DNA matches it firmly. Some rows mark clone size as missing; the rest say once, few, many or name a class of expanded clone.

length	V	D	J	size	CDR3	DNA
13	TRBV6-1	.	TRBJ1-2	.	CASSESGIYGYTF	TGTGCCAGCAGTGAGTCAGGAATCTATGGCTACACCTTC
14	TRBV7-8	TRBD1	TRBJ1-2	.	CASSFRQGNYGYTF	TGTGCCAGCAGCTTCCGACAGGGTAACTATGGCTACACCTTC
15	TRBV2	TRBD2	TRBJ2-7	.	CASSDRSGGRYEQYF	TGTGCCAGCAGTGACAGGAGCGGGGGAAGGTACGAGCAGTACTTC
14	TRBV30	.	TRBJ2-5	.	CAWSLLGQRETQYF	TGTGCCTGGAGTTTGCTTGGACAACGGGAGACCCAGTACTTC
15	TRBV18	.	TRBJ2-7	.	CASSPPRGESYEQYF	TGTGCCAGCTCACCACCTAGGGGAGAGTCCTACGAGCAGTACTTC
16	TRBV7-9	TRBD1	TRBJ2-2	.	CASVLRDRADTGELFF	TGTGCCAGCGTTCTCCGGGACAGGGCGGACACCGGGGAGCTGTTTTTT
13	TRBV5-5	.	TRBJ1-6	.	CASSSRAPSPLHF	TGTGCCAGCAGCTCCCGGGCCCCTTCACCCCTCCACTTT
14	TRBV11-2	.	TRBJ2-3	.	CASSLGTPGDTQYF	TGTGCCAGCAGCTTGGGGACCCCGGGGGATACGCAGTATTTT
13	TRBV12-3/TRBV12-4	.	TRBJ1-4	.	CASSITGGEKLFF	TGTGCCAGCAGTATCACCGGGGGGGAAAAACTGTTTTTT
16	TRBV27	TRBD2	TRBJ2-3	.	CASSLRGASTTDTQYF	TGTGCCAGCAGTCTGCGGGGGGCTTCTACCACAGATACGCAGTATTTT
15	TRBV6-5	.	TRBJ1-3	.	CASSYATDSGNTIYF	TGTGCCAGCAGTTACGCCACAGACTCTGGAAACACCATATATTTT
13	TRBV7-2	.	TRBJ1-2	.	CASSGGSNYGYTF	TGTGCCAGCAGCGGAGGGTCTAACTATGGCTACACCTTC
13	TRBV5-4	TRBD1	TRBJ2-1	.	CASSWDRNNEQFF	TGTGCCAGCAGCTGGGACAGAAACAATGAGCAGTTCTTC
15	TRBV7-2	TRBD1	TRBJ1-6	once	CASSLGQGMNSPLHF	TGTGCCAGCAGCTTAGGACAGGGGATGAATTCACCCCTCCACTTT
13	TRBV2	.	TRBJ1-1	.	CASTRGMDTEAFF	TGTGCCAGCACCAGGGGTATGGACACTGAAGCTTTCTTT
15	TRBV5-8	.	TRBJ2-7	once	CASSFQTGTDYEQYF	TGTGCCAGCAGCTTCCAAACAGGGACCGACTACGAGCAGTACTTC
14	TRBV24-1	.	TRBJ2-7	.	CATSDSGRRYEQYF	TGTGCCACCAGTGACTCAGGGCGTCGCTACGAGCAGTACTTC
14	TRBV9	.	TRBJ1-4	many	CASSVGAGNEKLFF	TGTGCCAGCAGCGTAGGCGCCGGGAATGAAAAACTGTTTTTT
13	TRBV7-7	TRBD1	TRBJ1-5	.	CVTTGVPNQPQHF	TGTGTAACGACAGGGGTCCCCAATCAGCCCCAGCATTTT
15	TRBV15	.	TRBJ1-6	.	CATRRTRVQHSPLHF	TGTGCCACCAGGAGAACCCGGGTCCAGCATTCACCCCTCCACTTT
15	TRBV18	TRBD1	TRBJ1-2	.	CASSPQTGGGYGYTF	TGTGCCAGCTCACCACAGACAGGGGGCGGCTATGGCTACACCTTC
14	TRBV7-9	.	TRBJ1-2	.	CASSLGEGYYGYTF	TGTGCCAGCAGCTTAGGGGAGGGTTACTATGGCTACACCTTC
15	TRBV5-8	TRBD2	TRBJ2-1	.	CASSFQRGNYNEQFF	TGTGCCAGCAGCTTTCAGCGGGGGAACTACAATGAGCAGTTCTTC
18	TRBV5-5	.	TRBJ1-6	.	CASSLVFLSSSYNSPLHF	TGTGCCAGCAGCTTGGTTTTTCTGTCGAGCTCCTATAATTCACCCCTCCACTTT
12	TRBV11-2	.	TRBJ2-7	once	CASSPGVYEQYF	TGTGCCAGCAGCCCAGGGGTCTACGAGCAGTACTTC
12	TRBV6-5	.	TRBJ2-7	.	CASSHTTYEQYF	TGTGCCAGCAGCCACACGACTTACGAGCAGTACTTC
18	TRBV11-3	TRBD1	TRBJ2-7	.	CASSLERRDRVPDYEQYF	TGTGCCAGCAGCTTAGAGAGGCGGGACAGGGTTCCGGACTACGAGCAGTACTTC
18	TRBV10-3	TRBD1	TRBJ2-6	.	CAISPDRGHPSGANVLTF	TGTGCCATCAGTCCAGACAGGGGACACCCCTCTGGGGCCAACGTCCTGACTTTC